This T cell receptor (beta chain) was captured in a study of blood T cell repertoires in COVID-19 (TCRdb year 2020). For the study in its entirety: The collaborator samples originated in the United States, Italy and Spain and spanned the acute and convalescent phases of COVID-19. The prospective study material was composed of cDNA or gDNA derived from T cells, B-cell-depleted T cells, or PBMCs. Subjects who had been exposed to COVID-19, were actively infected with it, or had recovered from it provided the deeply sampled blood TCRbeta repertoires that made up the dataset. A freely available public database, intended as a resource for researchers studying the immune response to SARS-CoV-2, is where the repertoires were released. The samples were drawn from two sources: the first 160 participants of the ongoing ImmuneRACE study, and 1,200 or so subjects contributed by 6 global collaborators. The sample metadata nearly always contained a de-identified subject ID, COVID-19 status, age in years and sex. Where HLA class I and class II types were available, the types were taken from metadata supplied by the sample provider, not from assay-based typing.

The immunoSEQ Assay, a bias-controlled multiplex PCR, was used to amplify TCRbeta CDR3 regions from genomic DNA. Regarding the original processing steps: The number of nucleated cells in each sample was estimated from the amplification of reference gene primers within the assay. To quantify the absolute abundance of each unique TCRbeta CDR3 rearrangement, sequence reads were collapsed and filtered. For each sample, productive Simpson clonality was calculated as the square root of Simpson's diversity index across productive rearrangements. Sourced from immuneACCESS, this table was stored by TCRdb with only in-frame sequences that have V and J called. A share of the clones is absent; for the studies checked, an unresolved V gene accounts for under half, and the remainder has no known explanation. For V, J and clone size, that table is used; D and trimming come from the DNA. The sample table contains roughly 250,000 clones; only one count was recorded for 75% to 90% of them. The ten largest make up approximately 0.84% of the sample.

A word on this clone: No antigen is known for it. No quality values exist for individual bases; no much larger clone is one base distant.

General conclusions and limits of the study: The quantity of clinical and demographic metadata differed by source and by participant and was supplied without curation.

The collaborating institutions used their own protocols to collect whole blood in K2EDTA tubes. For TCRbeta analysis, collaborator samples were shipped as frozen whole blood, as isolated PBMCs, or as DNA extracted from either sample type. The germline V gene supplies CDR1 SGDLS and CDR2 YYNGEE. Including the terminal cysteine and phenylalanine, the CDR3 comprises 17 residues. The read is trimmed to its CDR3 DNA, 51 bases read in frame from base 1. V and J are trimmed by 4 bases and 5 bases, and the gene matches miss 14 bases of the junction. The receptor's source is a man aged 25 to 40 with acute or convalescent COVID-19. The chain links TRBV9 with TRBJ2-2; a stretch of 7 junction bases matches TRBD1. Sequenced material: peripheral blood. This receptor has the CDR3 CASSQAGDRVRTGELFF. The nucleotide sequence is TGTGCCAGCAGCCAAGCCGGAGACAGGGTCCGAACCGGGGAGCTGTTTTTT.